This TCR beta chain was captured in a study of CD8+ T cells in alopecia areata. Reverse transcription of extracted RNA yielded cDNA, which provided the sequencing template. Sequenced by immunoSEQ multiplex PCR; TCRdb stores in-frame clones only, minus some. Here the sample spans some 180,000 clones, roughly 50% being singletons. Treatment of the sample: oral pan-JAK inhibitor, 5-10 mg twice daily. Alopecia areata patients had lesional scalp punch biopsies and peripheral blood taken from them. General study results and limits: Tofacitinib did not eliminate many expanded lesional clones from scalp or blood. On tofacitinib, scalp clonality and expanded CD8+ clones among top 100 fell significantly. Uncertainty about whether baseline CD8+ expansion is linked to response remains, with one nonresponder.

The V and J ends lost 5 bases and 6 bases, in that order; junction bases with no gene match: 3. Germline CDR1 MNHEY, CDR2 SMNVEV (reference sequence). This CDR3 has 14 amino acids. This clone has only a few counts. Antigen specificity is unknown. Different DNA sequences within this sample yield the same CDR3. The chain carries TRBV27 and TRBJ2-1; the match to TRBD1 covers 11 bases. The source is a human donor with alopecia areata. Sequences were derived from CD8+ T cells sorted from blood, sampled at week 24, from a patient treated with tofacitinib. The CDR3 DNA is TGTGCCAGCAGTCTCGGGACAGGGGGCAATGAGCAGTTCTTC. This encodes CASSLGTGGNEQFF.